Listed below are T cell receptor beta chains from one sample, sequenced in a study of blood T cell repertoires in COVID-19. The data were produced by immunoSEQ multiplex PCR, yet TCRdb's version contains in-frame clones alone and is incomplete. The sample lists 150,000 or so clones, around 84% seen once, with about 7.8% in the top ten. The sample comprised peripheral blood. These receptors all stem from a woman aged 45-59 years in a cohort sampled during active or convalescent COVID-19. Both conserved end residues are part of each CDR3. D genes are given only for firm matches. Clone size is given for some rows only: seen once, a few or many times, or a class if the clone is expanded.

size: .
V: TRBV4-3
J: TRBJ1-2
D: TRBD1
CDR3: CASSQTGVDYGYTF
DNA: TGCGCCAGCAGCCAGACAGGGGTAGACTATGGCTACACCTTC

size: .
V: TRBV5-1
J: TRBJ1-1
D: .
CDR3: CASRKGQLNTEAFF
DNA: TGCGCCAGCAGGAAGGGACAACTAAACACTGAAGCTTTCTTT

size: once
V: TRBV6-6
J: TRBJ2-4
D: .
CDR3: CASSFNLAKNIQYF
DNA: TGTGCCAGCAGTTTTAATTTAGCCAAAAACATTCAGTACTTC

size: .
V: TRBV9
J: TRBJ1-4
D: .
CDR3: CASSVAATNEKLFF
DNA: TGTGCCAGCAGCGTAGCTGCAACTAATGAAAAACTGTTTTTT

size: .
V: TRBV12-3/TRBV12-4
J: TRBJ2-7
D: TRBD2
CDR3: CASSRGAYEQYF
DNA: TGTGCCAGCAGTCGGGGGGCCTACGAGCAGTACTTC

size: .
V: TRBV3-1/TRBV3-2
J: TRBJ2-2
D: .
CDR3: CASLEYGELFF
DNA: TGTGCCAGCCTAGAGTACGGGGAGCTGTTTTTT

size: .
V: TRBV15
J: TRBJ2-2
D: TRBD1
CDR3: CATSTYLGGSILNTGELFF
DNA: TGTGCCACCAGCACTTATCTAGGGGGCTCAATTTTGAACACCGGGGAGCTGTTTTTT

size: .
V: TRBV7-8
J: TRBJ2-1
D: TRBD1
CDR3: CASSSSGTGGSYNEQFF
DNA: TGTGCCAGCAGCTCCTCCGGGACAGGGGGGTCCTACAATGAGCAGTTCTTC

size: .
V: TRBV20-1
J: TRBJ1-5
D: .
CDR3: CSAREGRAQHF
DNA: TGCAGTGCTAGAGAGGGGAGGGCCCAGCATTTT

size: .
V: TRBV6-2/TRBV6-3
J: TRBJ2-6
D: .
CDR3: CASSYGRSAGANVLTF
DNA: TGTGCCAGCAGTTACGGCAGGTCTGCTGGGGCCAACGTCCTGACTTTC

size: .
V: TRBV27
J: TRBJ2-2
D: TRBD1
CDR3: CASRRGGVEAGELFF
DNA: TGTGCCAGCAGACGAGGGGGCGTCGAGGCCGGGGAGCTGTTTTTT

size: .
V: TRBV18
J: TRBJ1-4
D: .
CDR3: CASSLNGQLGGEKLFF
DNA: TGTGCCAGCTCACTTAATGGACAGCTTGGAGGTGAAAAACTGTTTTTT

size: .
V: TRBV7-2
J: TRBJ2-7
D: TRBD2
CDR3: CASSQTSGRTYEQYF
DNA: TGTGCCAGCAGCCAAACTAGCGGGCGAACCTACGAGCAGTACTTC

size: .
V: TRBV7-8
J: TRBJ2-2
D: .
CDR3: CASSPGGPNTGELFF
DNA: TGTGCCAGCAGCCCAGGGGGGCCGAACACCGGGGAGCTGTTTTTT

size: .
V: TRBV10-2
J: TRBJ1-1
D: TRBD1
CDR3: CASQQGQANTEAFF
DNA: TGCGCCAGCCAACAGGGGCAGGCGAACACTGAAGCTTTCTTT

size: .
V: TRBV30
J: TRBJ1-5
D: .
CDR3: CAWTQEAGYQPQHF
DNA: TGTGCCTGGACTCAGGAGGCCGGCTATCAGCCCCAGCATTTT

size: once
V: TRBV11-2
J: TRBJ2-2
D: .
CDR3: CASSLLMNTGELFF
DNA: TGTGCCAGCAGCTTACTAATGAACACCGGGGAGCTGTTTTTT

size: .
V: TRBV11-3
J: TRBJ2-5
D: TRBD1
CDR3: CASSARGSQETQYF
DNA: TGTGCCAGCAGCGCCAGGGGGTCTCAAGAGACCCAGTACTTC

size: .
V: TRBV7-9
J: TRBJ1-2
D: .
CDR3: CASSPPGVYGYTF
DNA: TGTGCCAGCAGCCCCCCAGGGGTCTATGGCTACACCTTC

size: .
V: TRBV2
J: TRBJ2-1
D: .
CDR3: CASNRDSDNEQFF
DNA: TGTGCCAGCAACCGGGACTCAGACAATGAGCAGTTCTTC

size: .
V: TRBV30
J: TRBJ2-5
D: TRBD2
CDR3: CAWSRGGMETQYF
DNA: TGTGCCTGGAGTCGGGGGGGGATGGAGACCCAGTACTTC

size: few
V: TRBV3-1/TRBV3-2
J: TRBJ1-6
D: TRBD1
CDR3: CASSQPRTGVDNSPLHF
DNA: TGTGCCAGCAGCCAACCACGCACAGGGGTCGATAATTCACCCCTCCACTTT

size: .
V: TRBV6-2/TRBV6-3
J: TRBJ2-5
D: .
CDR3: CASSYDQRGGIRETQYF
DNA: TGTGCCAGCAGTTACGACCAGAGGGGGGGGATACGAGAGACCCAGTACTTC

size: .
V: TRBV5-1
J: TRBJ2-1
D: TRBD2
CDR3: CASATSLPSYNEQFF
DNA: TGCGCCAGCGCGACTAGCCTTCCCTCCTACAATGAGCAGTTCTTC

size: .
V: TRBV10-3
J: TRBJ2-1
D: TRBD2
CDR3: CAIRTSGGYNEQFF
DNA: TGTGCCATTAGGACTAGCGGGGGTTACAATGAGCAGTTCTTC

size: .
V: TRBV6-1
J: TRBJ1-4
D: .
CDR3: CASSDRRAEKLFF
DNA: TGTGCCAGCAGTGACCGCAGGGCCGAAAAACTGTTTTTT

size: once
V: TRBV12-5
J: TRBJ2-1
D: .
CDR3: CASGTYNEQFF
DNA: TGTGCTAGTGGGACATACAATGAGCAGTTCTTC

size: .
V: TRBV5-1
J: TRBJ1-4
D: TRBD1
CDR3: CASSLGDSNNEKLFF
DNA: TGCGCCAGCAGCTTGGGGGACAGCAATAATGAAAAACTGTTTTTT

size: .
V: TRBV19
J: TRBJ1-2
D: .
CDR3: CASSMREAGNGYTF
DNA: TGTGCCAGTAGTATGAGGGAAGCGGGCAATGGCTACACCTTC

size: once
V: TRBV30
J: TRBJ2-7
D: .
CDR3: CAWREQWTSYEQYF
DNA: TGTGCCTGGAGGGAACAGTGGACTTCCTACGAGCAGTACTTC

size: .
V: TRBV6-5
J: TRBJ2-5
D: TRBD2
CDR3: CASRRTSGAQETQYF
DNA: TGTGCCAGCCGGAGGACTAGCGGGGCCCAAGAGACCCAGTACTTC

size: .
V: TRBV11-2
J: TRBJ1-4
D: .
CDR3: CASSPNRDSYEKLFF
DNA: TGTGCCAGCAGCCCCAACAGGGATTCGTATGAAAAACTGTTTTTT

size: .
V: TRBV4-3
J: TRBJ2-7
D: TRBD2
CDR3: CASSQGGGANYEQYF
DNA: TGCGCCAGCAGCCAAGGCGGGGGAGCCAACTACGAGCAGTACTTC

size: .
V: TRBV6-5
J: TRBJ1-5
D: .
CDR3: CASSRTGVVGPQHF
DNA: TGTGCCAGCAGTAGGACGGGGGTCGTTGGGCCCCAGCATTTT

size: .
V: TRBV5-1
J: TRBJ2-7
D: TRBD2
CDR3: CASSPGGSGAHEQYF
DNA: TGCGCCAGCAGCCCGGGGGGTAGCGGGGCCCACGAGCAGTACTTC

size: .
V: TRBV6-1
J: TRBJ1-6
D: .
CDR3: CASSERGARNSPLHF
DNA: TGTGCCAGCAGTGAGCGGGGGGCCCGGAATTCACCCCTCCACTTT

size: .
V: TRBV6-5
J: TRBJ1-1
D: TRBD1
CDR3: CASSGQGIQNTEAFF
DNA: TGTGCCAGCAGCGGACAGGGTATCCAGAACACTGAAGCTTTCTTT

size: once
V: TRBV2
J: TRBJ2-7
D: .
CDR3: CASSGPGTLQYF
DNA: TGTGCCAGCAGTGGTCCCGGGACTTTGCAGTACTTC

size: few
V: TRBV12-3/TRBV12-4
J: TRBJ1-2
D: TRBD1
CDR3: CASSQGAGGYTF
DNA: TGTGCCAGCAGTCAGGGGGCCGGCGGCTACACCTTC

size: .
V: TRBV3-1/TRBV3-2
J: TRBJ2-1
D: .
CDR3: CASSQSTGSGEQFF
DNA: TGTGCCAGCAGCCAATCCACAGGGTCGGGTGAGCAGTTCTTC

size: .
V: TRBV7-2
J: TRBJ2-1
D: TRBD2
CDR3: CASSISGGAYNEQFF
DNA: TGTGCCAGCAGTATTAGCGGGGGGGCGTACAATGAGCAGTTCTTC